The text below deals with one T cell receptor (beta chain). What it binds is not known. Germline lookup yields CDR1 SGHTA and CDR2 FQGNSA. V was shortened by 1 base and J by 0 bases, with 10 bases between the two germline ends. The CDR3 runs 16 residues. Sequencing used immunoSEQ multiplex PCR; TCRdb keeps in-frame clones, though not all of them. Of some 90,000 clones in the sample, 96% were seen once. The validation cohort, a group of 120 subjects, included the donors and was separate from the roughly 670-subject first cohort. This sample is part of a study of cytomegalovirus exposure and HLA in healthy donors. Study conclusions and caveats: Overall, around 160 TCR beta chains were annotated as cytomegalovirus-associated.

The receptor's source is a man younger than 35 in good health and CMV-seronegative. V usage is TRBV7-2 and J usage is TRBJ1-3; D is perhaps TRBD1 (6 bases). Sequences were obtained from PBMCs. CDR3: CASSLVGGSSGNTIYF. CDR3 sequence (DNA): TGTGCCAGCAGCTTAGTAGGGGGAAGCTCTGGAAACACCATATATTTT.